This T cell receptor beta chain was sequenced during a study of CD8 T cells in ankylosing spondylitis. Comments on this clonotype: Its antigen is not identified.

In germline, CDR1 is SGDLS, CDR2 YYNGEE. V was pared by 4 bases and J by 2 bases, with 14 bases of the junction left unmatched. The CDR3 length is 19 residues. Study conclusions and caveats: Within ankylosing spondylitis blood, a TCR beta motif made up of several highly homologous variants appeared to be characteristic.

By quantitative 5'-RACE with molecular barcodes, the TCR beta libraries were made. TCRdb redid the calling of the 5' RACE reads with MiXCR, one entry per CDR3 protein. The sample lists approximately 43,000 distinct CDR3 sequences; about 4% were seen once. The chain recombines TRBV9 with TRBJ2-7; 14 bases match TRBD2. Sample: blood, either unsorted or a sorted T cell fraction (not recorded which). The receptor's source is a female donor with ankylosing spondylitis or in good health (not recorded which). The CDR3: CASSSGPPGLAGVAYEQYF. CDR3 bases: TGTGCCAGCAGCTCAGGGCCCCCGGGACTAGCGGGGGTAGCCTACGAGCAGTACTTC.